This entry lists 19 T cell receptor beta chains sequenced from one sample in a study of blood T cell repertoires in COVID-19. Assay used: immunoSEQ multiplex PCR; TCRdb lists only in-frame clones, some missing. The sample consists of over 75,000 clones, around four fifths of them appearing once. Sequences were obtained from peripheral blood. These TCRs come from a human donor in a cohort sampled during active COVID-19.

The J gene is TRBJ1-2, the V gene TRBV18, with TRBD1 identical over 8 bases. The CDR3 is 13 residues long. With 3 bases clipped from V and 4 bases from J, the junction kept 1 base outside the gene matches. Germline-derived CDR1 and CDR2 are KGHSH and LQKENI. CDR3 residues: CASSPGTGYGYTF. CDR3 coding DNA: TGTGCCAGCTCACCCGGGACAGGCTATGGCTACACCTTC.

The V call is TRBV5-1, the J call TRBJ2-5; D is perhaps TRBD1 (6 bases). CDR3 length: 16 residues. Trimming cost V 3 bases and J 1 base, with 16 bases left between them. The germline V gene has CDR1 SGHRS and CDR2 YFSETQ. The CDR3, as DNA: TGCGCCAGCAGCTGGCAGGGTGTGGGGGCCCAAGAGACCCAGTACTTC. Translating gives CASSWQGVGAQETQYF.

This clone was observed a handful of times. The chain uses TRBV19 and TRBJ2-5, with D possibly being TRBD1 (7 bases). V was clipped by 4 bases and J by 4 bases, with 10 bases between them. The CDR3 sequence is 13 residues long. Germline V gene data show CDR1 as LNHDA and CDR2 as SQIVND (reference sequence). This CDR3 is CASSRQGGETQYF. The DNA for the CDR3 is TGTGCCAGTAGTAGACAGGGAGGAGAGACCCAGTACTTC.

The CDR3 nucleotides are TGTGCCAGCAGCTTAGGGGCGACGGGGGGCGGAAATACGCAGTATTTT. As protein: CASSLGATGGGNTQYF. The J gene is TRBJ2-3, the V gene TRBV7-9; possibly TRBD2 for D (7 bases). Trimming pared 1 base from V and 7 bases from J, leaving 18 bases between. This CDR3 has 16 amino acids. Looked up from germline, CDR1 is SEHNR and CDR2 is FQNEAQ (reference sequence).

The chain's CDR3 is CASTVGRSKYTDTQYF. Written as DNA, the CDR3 is TGTGCCAGCACCGTCGGGAGATCCAAATACACAGATACGCAGTATTTT. V usage is TRBV7-2 and J usage is TRBJ2-3, with TRBD2 as a possible D gene (6 bases). The CDR3 sequence is 16 residues long. V was clipped by 7 bases and J by 2 bases, with 19 bases between them. Germline-derived CDR1 and CDR2 are SGHTA and FQGNSA.

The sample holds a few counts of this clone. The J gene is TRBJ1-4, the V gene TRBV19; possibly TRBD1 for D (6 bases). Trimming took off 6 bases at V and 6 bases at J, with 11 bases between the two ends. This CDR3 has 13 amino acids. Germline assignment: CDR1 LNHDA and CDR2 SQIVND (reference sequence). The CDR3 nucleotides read TGTGCCAGTAGCCGGGACACCGATGAAAAACTGTTTTTT. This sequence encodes CASSRDTDEKLFF.

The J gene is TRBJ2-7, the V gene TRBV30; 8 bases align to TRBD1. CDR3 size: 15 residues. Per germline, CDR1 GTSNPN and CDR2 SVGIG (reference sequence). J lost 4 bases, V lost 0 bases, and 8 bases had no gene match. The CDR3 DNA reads TGTGCCTGGAGTGTCGGGACAGGAGTAAGGTACGAGCAGTACTTC. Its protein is CAWSVGTGVRYEQYF. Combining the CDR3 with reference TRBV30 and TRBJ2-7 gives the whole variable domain SQTIHQWPATLVQPVGSPLSLECTVEGTSNPNLYWYRQAAGRGLQLLFYSVGIGQISSEVPQNLSASRPQDRQFILSSKKLLLSDSGFYLCAWSVGTGVRYEQYFGPGTRLTVT.

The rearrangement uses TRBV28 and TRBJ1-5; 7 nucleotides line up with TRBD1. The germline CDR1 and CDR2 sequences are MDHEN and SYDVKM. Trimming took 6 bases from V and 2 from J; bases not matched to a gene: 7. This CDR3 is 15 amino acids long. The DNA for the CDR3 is TGTGCCAGCAGACCGGACAGGTTGGGCAATCAGCCCCAGCATTTT. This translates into CASRPDRLGNQPQHF.

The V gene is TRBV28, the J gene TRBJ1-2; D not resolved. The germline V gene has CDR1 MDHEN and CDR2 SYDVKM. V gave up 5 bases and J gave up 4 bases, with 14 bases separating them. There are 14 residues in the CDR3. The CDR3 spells CASSPSGRAYGYTF. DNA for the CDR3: TGTGCCAGCAGTCCGTCTGGGAGGGCCTATGGCTACACCTTC.

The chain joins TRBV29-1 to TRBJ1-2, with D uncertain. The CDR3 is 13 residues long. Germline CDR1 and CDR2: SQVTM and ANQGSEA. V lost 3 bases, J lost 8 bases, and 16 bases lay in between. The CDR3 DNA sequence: TGCAGCGTTGAGGTGTTCGGAGGGCTCGGCTACACCTTC. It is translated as CSVEVFGGLGYTF.

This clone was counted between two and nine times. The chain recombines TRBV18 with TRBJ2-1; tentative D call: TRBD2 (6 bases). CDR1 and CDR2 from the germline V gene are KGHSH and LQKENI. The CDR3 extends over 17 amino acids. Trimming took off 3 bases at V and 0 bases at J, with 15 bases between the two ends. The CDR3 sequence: CASSPKSGTLSYNEQFF. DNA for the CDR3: TGTGCCAGCTCACCGAAATCGGGGACTCTCTCCTACAATGAGCAGTTCTTC.

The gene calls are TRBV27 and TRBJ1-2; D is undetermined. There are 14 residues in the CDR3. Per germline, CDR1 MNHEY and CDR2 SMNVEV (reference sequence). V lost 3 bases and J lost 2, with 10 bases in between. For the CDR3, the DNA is TGTGCCAGCAGTTTCGGGAGAGGGAACTATGGCTACACCTTC. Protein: CASSFGRGNYGYTF.

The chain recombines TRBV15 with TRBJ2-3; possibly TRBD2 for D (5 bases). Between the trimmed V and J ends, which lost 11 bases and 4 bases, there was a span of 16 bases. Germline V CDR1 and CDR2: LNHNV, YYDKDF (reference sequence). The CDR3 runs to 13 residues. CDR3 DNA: TGTGCCTCCGGTCGGGATTACCCAGATACGCAGTATTTT. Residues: CASGRDYPDTQYF. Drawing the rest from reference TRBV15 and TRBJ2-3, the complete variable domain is DAMVIQNPRYQVTQFGKPVTLSCSQTLNHNVMYWYQQKSSQAPKLLFHYYDKDFNNEADTPDNFQSRRPNTSFCFLDIRSPGLGDTAMYLCASGRDYPDTQYFGPGTRLTVL.

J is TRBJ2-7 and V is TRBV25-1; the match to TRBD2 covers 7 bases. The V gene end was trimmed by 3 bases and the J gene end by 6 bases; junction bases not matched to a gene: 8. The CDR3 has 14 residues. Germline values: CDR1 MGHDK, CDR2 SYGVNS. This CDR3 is CASSDEGLVGEQYF. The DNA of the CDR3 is TGTGCCAGCAGTGATGAAGGACTAGTCGGCGAGCAGTACTTC.

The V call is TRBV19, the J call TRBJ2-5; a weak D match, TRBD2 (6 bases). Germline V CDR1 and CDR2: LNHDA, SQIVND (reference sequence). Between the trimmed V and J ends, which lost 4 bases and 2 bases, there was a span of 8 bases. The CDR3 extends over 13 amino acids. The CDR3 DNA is TGTGCCAGTAGTAGCGGGATGCAAGAGACCCAGTACTTC. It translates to CASSSGMQETQYF.

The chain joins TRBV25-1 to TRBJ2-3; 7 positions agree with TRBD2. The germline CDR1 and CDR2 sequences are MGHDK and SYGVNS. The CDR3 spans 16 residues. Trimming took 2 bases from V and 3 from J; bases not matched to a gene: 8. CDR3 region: CASSEKGREGTDTQYF. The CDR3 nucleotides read TGTGCCAGCAGTGAAAAGGGCAGGGAGGGGACAGATACGCAGTATTTT. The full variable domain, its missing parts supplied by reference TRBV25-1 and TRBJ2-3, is EADIYQTPRYLVIGTGKKITLECSQTMGHDKMYWYQQDPGMELHLIHYSYGVNSTEKGDLSSESTVSRIRTEHFPLTLESARPSHTSQYLCASSEKGREGTDTQYFGPGTRLTVL.

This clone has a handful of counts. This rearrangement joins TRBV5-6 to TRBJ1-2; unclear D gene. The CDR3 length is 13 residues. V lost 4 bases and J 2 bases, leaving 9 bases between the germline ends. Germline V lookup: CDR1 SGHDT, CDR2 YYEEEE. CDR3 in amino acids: CASSLTVNYGYTF. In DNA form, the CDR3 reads TGTGCCAGCAGCCTAACGGTGAACTATGGCTACACCTTC.

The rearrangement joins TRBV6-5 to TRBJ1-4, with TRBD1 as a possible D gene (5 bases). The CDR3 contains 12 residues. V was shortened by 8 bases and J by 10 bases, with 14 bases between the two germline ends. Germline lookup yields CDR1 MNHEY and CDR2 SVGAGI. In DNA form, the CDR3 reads TGTGCCAGCCGTCAGGGATCTGGAAAACTGTTTTTT. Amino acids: CASRQGSGKLFF.

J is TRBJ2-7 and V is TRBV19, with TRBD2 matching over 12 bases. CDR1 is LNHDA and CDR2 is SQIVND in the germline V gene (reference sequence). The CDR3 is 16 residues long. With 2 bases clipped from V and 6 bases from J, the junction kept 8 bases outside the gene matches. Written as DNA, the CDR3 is TGTGCCAGTAGTATACGGACTAGCGGGAAAGGTGGCGAGCAGTACTTC. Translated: CASSIRTSGKGGEQYF.